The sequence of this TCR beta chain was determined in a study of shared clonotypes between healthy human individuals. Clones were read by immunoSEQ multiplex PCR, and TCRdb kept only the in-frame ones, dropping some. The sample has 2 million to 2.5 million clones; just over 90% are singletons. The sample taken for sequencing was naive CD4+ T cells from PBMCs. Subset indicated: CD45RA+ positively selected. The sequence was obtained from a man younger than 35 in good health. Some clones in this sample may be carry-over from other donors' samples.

The CDR3 sequence: CASSRDSNTEAFF. DNA of the CDR3: TGTGCCAGCAGCCGTGACAGTAACACTGAAGCTTTCTTT. The chain has TRBV5-6 and TRBJ1-1, with D possibly TRBD1 on 5 matching bases. CDR1 is SGHDT and CDR2 is YYEEEE in the germline V gene. The CDR3 covers 13 residues. The V and J ends lost 4 bases and 2 bases respectively, with 9 bases between them.